This is a list of T cell receptor beta chains from one sample in a study of beta chain features in type 1 diabetes. Repertoires were generated with immunoSEQ multiplex PCR, while TCRdb's copy carries only in-frame clones and drops some. The table lists about 660,000 clones, roughly 13% of them singletons. The sequencing input was naive CD4+ T cells from blood. The source of these receptors is a man younger than 35 with type 1 diabetes. Both conserved end residues are part of each CDR3. The D gene is left open where the match is weak. Some rows mark clone size as missing; the rest say once, few, many or name a class of expanded clone.

J	D	size	V	DNA	CDR3
TRBJ1-6	-	few	TRBV30	TGTGCCTGGAGTGTACCGGGCAGGAGAAGAAGCTATAAATCACCCCTCCACTTT	CAWSVPGRRRSYKSPLHF
TRBJ2-6	-	-	TRBV5-6	TGTGCCAGCAGCCCTGTCGGGCTCTCTGGGGCCAACGTCCTGACTTTC	CASSPVGLSGANVLTF
TRBJ2-5	TRBD1	few	TRBV4-3	TGCGCCAGCAGCCCACCGACAGGGGAGGTGGAGACCCAGTACTTC	CASSPPTGEVETQYF
TRBJ2-3	TRBD2	-	TRBV7-2	TGTGCCAGCAGCTTAGGTCTAGCGGGGGCCACAGATACGCAGTATTTT	CASSLGLAGATDTQYF
TRBJ2-7	TRBD1	few	TRBV7-2	TGTGCCAGCAGCTTGGACAGGGTGACCTACGAGCAGTACTTC	CASSLDRVTYEQYF
TRBJ2-7	TRBD2	few	TRBV4-1	TGCGCCAGCAGCCAGCTGGGACTAGCGGGCCTCTACGAGCAGTACTTC	CASSQLGLAGLYEQYF
TRBJ2-5	-	few	TRBV30	TGTGCCGGGCTCGGGCAGGGAGGGACCCAGTACTTC	CAGLGQGGTQYF
TRBJ2-7	-	few	TRBV5-1	TGCGCCAGCAGCCCCTCGGGCGAGAGCTCCTACGAGCAGTACTTC	CASSPSGESSYEQYF
TRBJ2-7	-	few	TRBV5-6	TGTGCCAGCAGCTTTGGACGGAACGAGCAGTACTTC	CASSFGRNEQYF
TRBJ1-2	TRBD1	few	TRBV28	TGTGCCAGCAGTACCCGACAGGGATACTATGGCTACACCTTC	CASSTRQGYYGYTF
TRBJ1-2	TRBD1	few	TRBV7-9	TGTGCCAGCAGCTTGGGACAGGGTAATGGCTACACCTTC	CASSLGQGNGYTF
TRBJ2-7	TRBD1	few	TRBV6-6	TGTGCCAGCAGGGACAGGGGTGGATCCTACGAGCAGTACTTC	CASRDRGGSYEQYF
TRBJ2-7	-	-	TRBV28	TGTGCCAGCAGCCCCCGTGCCTACGAGCAGTACTTC	CASSPRAYEQYF
TRBJ2-5	-	-	TRBV5-1	TGCGCCAGCAGCTCGGGAATCGGAGAGACCCAGTACTTC	CASSSGIGETQYF
TRBJ2-5	TRBD1	-	TRBV7-2	TGTGCCAGCTCACAGGGGGGAGCGGAGACCCAGTACTTC	CASSQGGAETQYF
TRBJ2-5	TRBD2	-	TRBV30	TGTGCCTGGAGGTGGGCGGGGGGCCAGGAGACCCAGTACTTC	CAWRWAGGQETQYF
TRBJ2-1	-	-	TRBV30	TGTGCCTGGAGCCCGGATGAGCAGTTCTTC	CAWSPDEQFF
TRBJ2-7	-	few	TRBV9	TGTGCCAGCAGCGTAGGAACGGGGGGCGCATACGAGCAGTACTTC	CASSVGTGGAYEQYF
TRBJ1-1	-	few	TRBV29-1	TGCAGCGTTGGCAGGGAAGCTTTCTTT	CSVGREAFF
TRBJ1-1	-	-	TRBV9	TGTGCCAGCAGCCCCTCGCCGGACCCGCTGGGGGAAGCTTTCTTT	CASSPSPDPLGEAFF
TRBJ1-6	-	few	TRBV7-2	TGTGCCAGCAGCTTCTTACGCGTGGTGGGTTCACCCCTCCACTTT	CASSFLRVVGSPLHF
TRBJ1-1	TRBD1	few	TRBV25-1	TGTGCCAGCAGCCACCCTATTGAGGGGGGCAGGGGGGCCGGAGCTTTCTTT	CASSHPIEGGRGAGAFF
TRBJ2-5	TRBD1	few	TRBV5-1	TGCGCCAGCACCCTCGGGGACAGGGTTGAAGAGACCCAGTACTTC	CASTLGDRVEETQYF
TRBJ1-2	-	-	TRBV7-9	TGTGCCAGCAGCCCGGCAGGGCTACGGGGCTACACCTTC	CASSPAGLRGYTF
TRBJ1-4	TRBD1	-	TRBV30	TGTGCCTGGACCGGGACAGGGGGTGAAAAACTGTTTTTT	CAWTGTGGEKLFF
TRBJ2-5	-	-	TRBV7-9	TGTGCCAGCACCCGACGGGGCCAAGAGACCCAGTACTTC	CASTRRGQETQYF
TRBJ2-2	-	-	TRBV9	TGTGCCAGCAGCGTCAGTTTGACTGCGAACACCGGGGAGCTGTTTTTT	CASSVSLTANTGELFF
TRBJ2-5	TRBD2	few	TRBV7-6	TGTGCCAGCACCATTGGGACTAGCGGGCACCAAGAGACCCAGTACTTC	CASTIGTSGHQETQYF
TRBJ1-2	-	-	TRBV6-5	TGTGCCAGCAGTTACTCACAGGAACTCTATGGCTACACCTTC	CASSYSQELYGYTF
TRBJ2-3	-	once	TRBV23-1	TGCGCCAGCAGGCAACGGGTGTTTAGCACAGATGCGCAGTATTTT	CASRQRVFSTDAQYF
TRBJ2-3	-	-	TRBV6-5	TGTGCCAGCAGTTACACTAGCCCAACGTTAACAGATACGCAGTATTTT	CASSYTSPTLTDTQYF
TRBJ2-1	-	-	TRBV6-6	TGTGCCAGCAGCCGCGGGGTTGGGCGTTACAATGAGCAGTTCTTC	CASSRGVGRYNEQFF
TRBJ1-1	-	-	TRBV10-3	TGTGCCATCAGTGACCGGGAGGGGACTGAAGCTTTCTTT	CAISDREGTEAFF
TRBJ2-2	-	few	TRBV29-1	TGCAGCGTTCGGCCATTGAGGACCGGGGAGCTGTTTTTT	CSVRPLRTGELFF
TRBJ1-2	-	few	TRBV5-1	TGCGCCAGCAGCTTGGACTGGGAGTATGGCTACACCTTC	CASSLDWEYGYTF
TRBJ1-2	-	-	TRBV4-3	TGCGCCAGCAGCCAAGATGGTAGCAGCGTCGGGGGCTACACCTTC	CASSQDGSSVGGYTF
TRBJ2-2	TRBD1	few	TRBV9	TGTGCCAGCAGCAGCCGGGACAGGGCTCCCACCGGGGAGCTGTTTTTT	CASSSRDRAPTGELFF
TRBJ2-3	-	-	TRBV10-3	TGTGCCATCAGTGAGCAGGTGACAGATACGCAGTATTTT	CAISEQVTDTQYF
TRBJ2-7	-	few	TRBV18	TGTGCCAGCTCACCCCACGGGGATGGGACCTACGAGCAGTACTTC	CASSPHGDGTYEQYF
TRBJ2-7	-	-	TRBV19	TGTGCCAGTAGTATCGACCGACAGTCCCCAACGGCGCAGTACTTC	CASSIDRQSPTAQYF
TRBJ2-7	-	-	TRBV30	TGTGCCTGGAGTGTAACGAGGGAGCAGTACTTC	CAWSVTREQYF
TRBJ1-5	TRBD1	-	TRBV2	TGTGCCAGCAGCCAGGACCGGGACAGGGCAAATCAGCCCCAGCATTTT	CASSQDRDRANQPQHF
TRBJ1-2	-	-	TRBV6-5	TGTGCCAGCAGTTACTCGCGGGGACCTCTCTATGGCTACACCTTC	CASSYSRGPLYGYTF
TRBJ1-5	-	-	TRBV18	TGTGCCAGCTCACCGGTAGAGGGGTCGAGCCAGCCCCAGCATTTT	CASSPVEGSSQPQHF
TRBJ1-1	TRBD1	few	TRBV20-1	TGCAGAGGGACAGGGGGCACTGAAGCTTTCTTT	CRGTGGTEAFF
TRBJ2-7	-	-	TRBV18	TGTGCCAGCTCACCAAGACAGGGAGGACCCTACGAGCAGTACTTC	CASSPRQGGPYEQYF
TRBJ2-5	-	few	TRBV27	TGTGCCAGCAGCCCCCTCGGACAGCTGTACCAAGAGACCCAGTACTTC	CASSPLGQLYQETQYF